This T cell receptor (beta chain) was recovered during a study of blood T cell repertoires in COVID-19. Study at large: COVID-19 samples, acute and convalescent, were from the United States, Italy and Spain.

Unmatched junction bases numbered 6, after V lost 4 bases and J lost 0 bases. The CDR3 is made up of 16 amino acids. Per germline, CDR1 SGHTA and CDR2 FQGNSA. In the authors' methods: Reference gene primer amplification gave nucleated cell count estimates. Clones were sequenced by immunoSEQ multiplex PCR, and TCRdb holds only the in-frame ones, with some missing. V, J and clone size are taken as reported in that table, and D and trimming were inferred from the DNA itself. This table holds about 180,000 clones, roughly 85% found once. This sequence originates from a man aged 50 to 60 with active or convalescent COVID-19. The source material was peripheral blood. V usage is TRBV7-2 and J usage is TRBJ2-7, with TRBD2 identical over 10 bases. The CDR3 nucleotides read TGTGCCAGCAGCTCCTCCGGGACTAGCGTCTCCTACGAGCAGTACTTC. Its protein is CASSSSGTSVSYEQYF.